In this sample, the clone carrying this T cell receptor (beta chain) turned up a few times. Its antigen is currently unknown. Each CDR3 protein gets one entry after TCRdb re-called the reads with MiXCR. The sample includes hundreds of thousands of distinct CDR3 sequences, roughly 35% seen only once; the top ten take more than 2.5%. The sample is drawn from a study of T cell repertoires in cytomegalovirus infection. In the study overall: In public TCR beta signatures, there were indications of both CMV infection and matching HLA type.

Study-wide results and caveats: Summed frequency of public TCR beta families distinguished CMV carriers with the relevant HLA. HLA-C-restricted CMV clonotypes gave the most frequent clonotype in two of eight donors.

The V gene lost 0 bases and the J gene lost 7 bases, with 16 bases spanning the gap. The V gene's germline CDR1 is SGHDN and CDR2 FVKESK. The CDR3 has 16 residues. Material: PBMCs. The TCR was taken from a human donor in good health (CMV status not recorded). Some clones in this sample may be carry-over from other donors' samples. This chain links TRBV14 with TRBJ2-1, with D possibly TRBD2 on 6 matching bases. The CDR3 region is CASSQDGGAGRNEQFF. The CDR3 nucleotides are TGTGCCAGCAGCCAAGACGGAGGGGCCGGGCGGAATGAGCAGTTCTTC.